One and the same sample provided the 26 T cell receptor beta chains below, sequenced in a study of blood T cell repertoires in COVID-19. The assay was immunoSEQ multiplex PCR, and TCRdb's table has in-frame clones only and misses some. The sample has 30,000 to 35,000 clones; around 86% are singletons. The material sequenced was peripheral blood. The receptors here all came from a man aged 60 to 69 with active COVID-19.

This chain joins TRBV13 and TRBJ2-5, with 9 bases lining up with TRBD2. There are 17 residues in the CDR3. V dropped 4 bases and J dropped 0; count of bases not matched to a gene: 9. CDR1 and CDR2 (germline): PRHDT, FYEKMQ (reference sequence). The CDR3 nucleotides are TGTGCCAGCAGCTCGGGGGTTAGCGGGGGCTACCAAGAGACCCAGTACTTC. As protein: CASSSGVSGGYQETQYF.

This chain connects TRBV5-4 to TRBJ1-6; D gene uncertain. The CDR3 has 14 amino acids. Germline V CDR1 and CDR2: SGHNT, YYREEE (reference sequence). The V gene lost 3 bases and the J gene lost 8 bases, with 12 bases spanning the gap. The CDR3 nucleotides are TGTGCCAGCAGCTCCCGGAGGGCGGATTCACCCCTCCACTTT. Its protein is CASSSRRADSPLHF.

The rearrangement uses TRBV19 and TRBJ2-4, with TRBD2 matching 7 bases. The ends lost 5 bases at V and 0 bases at J; junction bases unmatched: 1. Germline loops: CDR1 LNHDA, CDR2 SQIVND (reference sequence). This CDR3 has 14 amino acids. The DNA for the CDR3 is TGTGCCAGTAGTCGGGAGGTAGCCAAAAACATTCAGTACTTC. It yields the protein CASSREVAKNIQYF.

J is TRBJ2-3 and V is TRBV18; maybe TRBD2 (5 bases). Per germline, CDR1 KGHSH and CDR2 LQKENI. Between the trimmed V and J ends, which lost 0 bases and 1 base, there was a span of 14 bases. The CDR3 runs 17 residues. The CDR3, as DNA: TGTGCCAGCTCACCACCGGGAGTCGCGGGCGGCACAGATACGCAGTATTTT. This encodes CASSPPGVAGGTDTQYF.

The chain uses TRBV14 and TRBJ2-6; 13 bases are shared with TRBD2. Germline values: CDR1 SGHDN, CDR2 FVKESK. Trimming at V came to 1 base and at J to 4 bases, leaving 7 bases not matched to a gene. This CDR3 has 19 residues. CDR3 sequence reads: CASSQAPGLAGRGANVLTF. DNA for the CDR3: TGTGCCAGCAGCCAAGCCCCGGGACTAGCGGGGAGGGGGGCCAACGTCCTGACTTTC.

This rearrangement joins TRBV4-3 to TRBJ2-5, with D possibly being TRBD2 (6 bases). Germline V lookup: CDR1 LGHNA, CDR2 YSLEER. CDR3 size: 15 residues. V was pared by 1 base and J by 7 bases, with 16 bases between. The CDR3 protein is CASSQGNIVGGTQYF. CDR3 bases: TGCGCCAGCAGCCAAGGGAACATAGTGGGGGGGACCCAGTACTTC.

Sample share makes this clone hyperexpanded. The genes are TRBV2 and TRBJ2-1, with 8 bases matching TRBD2. From germline, CDR1 is SNHLY and CDR2 FYNNEI. This CDR3 has 13 residues. V was pared by 6 bases and J by 7 bases, with 5 bases of the junction left unmatched. CDR3 residues: CASSPGLVNEQFF. DNA of the CDR3: TGTGCCAGCAGCCCGGGACTAGTTAATGAGCAGTTCTTC.

The CDR3 DNA is TGTGCCAGCAGTTACCCAACAGGGAACAATCAGCCCCAGCATTTT. This translates into CASSYPTGNNQPQHF. The V gene is TRBV6-6, the J gene TRBJ1-5; TRBD1 might be the D (6 bases). This CDR3 is 15 amino acids long. Germline-derived CDR1 and CDR2 are MNHNY and SVGAGI (reference sequence). Between the trimmed V and J ends, which lost 2 bases and 3 bases, there was a span of 11 bases.

This sequence joins TRBV27 and TRBJ2-1, with D perhaps TRBD2 (6 bases). Germline-derived CDR1 and CDR2 are MNHEY and SMNVEV (reference sequence). The V end lost 5 bases, the J end lost 8 bases, and 10 bases lay between the germline ends. The CDR3 runs to 12 residues. The CDR3: CASSPDYHEQFF. In DNA, the CDR3 is TGTGCCAGCAGTCCGGACTATCATGAGCAGTTCTTC.

This sequence joins TRBV20-1 and TRBJ1-1; the D gene is possibly TRBD1 (6 bases). V lost 0 bases to trimming and J lost 11 bases, with 10 bases between them. Germline CDR1 DFQATT, CDR2 SNEGSKA (reference sequence). The CDR3 totals 11 residues. This chain's CDR3 is CSARDPQGAFF. CDR3 bases: TGCAGTGCTAGAGATCCTCAGGGGGCTTTCTTT.

The chain joins TRBV7-9 to TRBJ2-7; D unclear. The CDR3 runs 14 residues. The V gene's germline CDR1 is SEHNR and CDR2 FQNEAQ (reference sequence). V lost 3 bases to trimming and J lost 0 bases, with 9 bases between them. The CDR3 is CASSFDISSYEQYF. The CDR3 DNA is TGTGCCAGCAGCTTTGACATAAGCTCCTACGAGCAGTACTTC. Full variable domain (rest looked up from reference TRBV7-9 and TRBJ2-7): DTGVSQNPRHKITKRGQNVTFRCDPISEHNRLYWYRQTLGQGPEFLTYFQNEAQLEKSRLLSDRFSAERPKGSFSTLEIQRTEQGDSAMYLCASSFDISSYEQYFGPGTRLTVT.

The rearrangement links TRBV27 to TRBJ2-6; maybe TRBD2 (6 bases). In germline, CDR1 is MNHEY, CDR2 SMNVEV (reference sequence). Trimming removed 7 bases at V and 3 bases at J, with 7 bases between. This CDR3 contains 13 residues. CDR3 DNA: TGTGCCAGCAAAGCGGGTGGGGCCAACGTCCTGACTTTC. Protein product: CASKAGGANVLTF.

This clone was seen only a few times. The chain has TRBV5-8 and TRBJ2-7, with 12 bases lining up with TRBD1. The CDR3 contains 17 residues. Trimming at V came to 0 bases and at J to 3 bases, leaving 7 bases not matched to a gene. Germline CDR1 SGHTS, CDR2 YDEGEE. CDR3 amino acids: CASSLGSGTGGYYEQYF. The CDR3 DNA is TGTGCCAGCAGCTTGGGCTCCGGGACAGGGGGCTACTACGAGCAGTACTTC.

V gene TRBV15 combines with J gene TRBJ2-7, with a tentative D call TRBD2 (6 bases). Germline CDR1 and CDR2: LNHNV and YYDKDF (reference sequence). Trimming removed 3 bases at V and 2 bases at J, with 14 bases between. The CDR3 is made up of 15 amino acids. The CDR3 DNA reads TGTGCCACCAGCAGGGGCGGGGCTCCCACCTACGAGCAGTACTTC. Amino acid sequence: CATSRGGAPTYEQYF.

The chain links TRBV2 to TRBJ2-3, with 10 bases that match TRBD2. J gave up 4 bases and V 4 bases, and 5 bases lay outside the gene matches. Germline-derived CDR1 and CDR2 are SNHLY and FYNNEI. There are 15 residues in the CDR3. The CDR3: CASSAQRGGSDTQYF. CDR3 coding DNA: TGTGCCAGCAGTGCCCAGCGGGGGGGATCAGATACGCAGTATTTT.

The chain couples TRBV30 to TRBJ1-6, with D tentatively TRBD1 (6 bases). From germline, CDR1 is GTSNPN and CDR2 SVGIG (reference sequence). Trimming pared 0 bases from V and 18 bases from J, leaving 12 bases between. CDR3 length equals 11 residues. CDR3 DNA sequence: TGTGCCTGGAGTGTAGGGGGGGATCGCCACTTT. It is translated as CAWSVGGDRHF.

The rearrangement joins TRBV23-1 to TRBJ2-2, with TRBD2 identical over 7 bases. TRBV23-1 is identified as an open reading frame with a role that is uncertain. V was clipped by 3 bases and J by 4 bases; unmatched bases: 8. The CDR3 contains 16 residues. The CDR3 region is CASSQRREGSTGELFF. CDR3 DNA: TGCGCCAGCAGTCAGCGAAGGGAGGGAAGCACCGGGGAGCTGTTTTTT.

The chain links TRBV7-2 to TRBJ1-6; a possible D gene is TRBD1 (6 bases). Germline V gives CDR1 SGHTA, CDR2 FQGNSA. This CDR3 region has 17 residues. V was trimmed by 2 bases and J by 6 bases, leaving 17 bases between them. CDR3: CASSLSGGRGGNSPLHF. The CDR3 DNA sequence: TGTGCCAGCAGCTTAAGTGGTGGCAGGGGTGGTAATTCACCCCTCCACTTT.

The genes are TRBV12-3 or TRBV12-4 and TRBJ1-6, with 9 nucleotides matching TRBD1. CDR3 length: 13 residues. With 8 bases clipped from V and 6 bases from J, the junction kept 2 bases outside the gene matches. The CDR3 DNA is TGTGCCAGCCGGGACAGGGTTAATTCACCCCTCCACTTT. It encodes CASRDRVNSPLHF.

A few counts support this clone. This chain links TRBV7-8 with TRBJ2-1, with 8 bases that match TRBD2. Per the germline V gene, CDR1 is SGHVS and CDR2 is FQNEAQ. The V and J ends lost 5 bases and 4 bases, in that order; junction bases with no gene match: 7. The length of the CDR3 is 15 residues. This CDR3 is CASSLSGVGYNEQFF. As DNA, the CDR3 is TGTGCCAGCAGCCTTAGCGGGGTAGGGTACAATGAGCAGTTCTTC.

The chain joins TRBV5-1 to TRBJ2-1, with TRBD2 identical over 14 bases. This CDR3 has 16 residues. CDR1 is SGHRS, CDR2 YFSETQ, per germline. V shed 3 bases, J shed 9 bases, and the junction held 8 bases outside the gene matches. The CDR3 DNA reads TGCGCCAGCAGCTCCGGGACTAGCGGGAGTTTCACTGAGCAGTTCTTC. Amino acid sequence: CASSSGTSGSFTEQFF.

This clone was seen once. V is TRBV7-3 and J is TRBJ2-2, with D unresolved. Germline loops: CDR1 SGHTA, CDR2 FQGTGA. Between the trimmed V and J ends, which lost 5 bases and 3 bases, there was a span of 13 bases. This CDR3 comprises 15 residues. This CDR3 reads CASSPSPGDTGELFF. The CDR3, as DNA: TGTGCCAGCAGCCCCTCCCCTGGAGACACCGGGGAGCTGTTTTTT. The complete variable domain, with remaining parts taken from reference TRBV7-3 and TRBJ2-2, reads GAGVSQTPSNKVTEKGKYVELRCDPISGHTALYWYRQSLGQGPEFLIYFQGTGAADDSGLPNDRFFAVRPEGSVSTLKIQRTERGDSAVYLCASSPSPGDTGELFFGEGSRLTVL.

This chain connects TRBV21-1 to TRBJ1-1; the table assigns TRBD1, which was not confirmed against the DNA. TRBV21-1 is designated a pseudogene. This CDR3 is built from 15 residues. Here the CDR3 DNA reads TGTGCCAGCAGCGCGCTGACAGGGGAGAACACTGAAGCTTTCTTT. Residues: CASSALTGENTEAFF.

This chain connects TRBV29-1 to TRBJ2-4; the match to TRBD2 covers 13 bases. The CDR3 has 15 residues. Germline assignment: CDR1 SQVTM and CDR2 ANQGSEA. V lost 0 bases, J lost 14 bases, and 10 bases stayed unmatched. The DNA for the CDR3 is TGCAGCGTTGAAGATCTAAGGACTAGCGGGAGTATTAAGTACTTC. Amino acid sequence: CSVEDLRTSGSIKYF.

The chain has TRBV6-5 and TRBJ2-7, with TRBD1 as a possible D gene (6 bases). This CDR3 is built from 13 residues. Trimming took 6 bases from V and 2 from J, leaving 11 bases between them. Germline V gene sequence: CDR1 MNHEY, CDR2 SVGAGI. CDR3 DNA: TGTGCCAGCAGCCGAGCAGGGGCCTACGAGCAGTACTTC. Protein sequence: CASSRAGAYEQYF.

The chain joins TRBV7-2 to TRBJ1-3; 7 bases fit TRBD1. The junction had 7 bases not matched to a gene; V was cut back by 2 bases and J by 0 bases. The CDR3 has 17 amino acids. Per the germline V gene, CDR1 is SGHTA and CDR2 is FQGNSA. The chain's CDR3 is CASSLYLAGGSGNTIYF. CDR3 nucleotides: TGTGCCAGCAGCTTATATTTGGCAGGGGGCTCTGGAAACACCATATATTTT.